This entry describes one TCR beta chain. The antigen remains unidentified. Donors were nominally healthy when sampled, though unrecorded immune exposures were likely. Both 60 Vbeta primers and 13 Jbeta primers went into the PCR. Sequencing was performed with immunoSEQ multiplex PCR; in TCRdb, only in-frame clones are kept and a portion is missing. The table has under 110,000 clones, roughly 79% seen once. This entry is derived from a study of cytomegalovirus exposure and HLA in healthy donors. The germline gives CDR1 SGHDT, CDR2 YYEEEE. CDR3 length equals 14 residues. V was trimmed by 2 bases and J by 6 bases, leaving 14 bases between them. Regarding the study as a whole: Reports indicate that TCR beta sequences accurately predicted the HLA-A and HLA-B alleles of most subjects. The authors enumerated under 200 TCR beta chains as linked to cytomegalovirus.

The sample was PBMCs. The J gene is TRBJ1-1, the V gene TRBV5-6; perhaps TRBD1 as D (6 bases). This sequence was found in a woman between 35 and 50 years old in good health and CMV-seronegative. The CDR3 loop is CASSLPTGSAEAFF. CDR3 coding DNA: TGTGCCAGCAGCTTACCCACAGGGAGCGCTGAAGCTTTCTTT.